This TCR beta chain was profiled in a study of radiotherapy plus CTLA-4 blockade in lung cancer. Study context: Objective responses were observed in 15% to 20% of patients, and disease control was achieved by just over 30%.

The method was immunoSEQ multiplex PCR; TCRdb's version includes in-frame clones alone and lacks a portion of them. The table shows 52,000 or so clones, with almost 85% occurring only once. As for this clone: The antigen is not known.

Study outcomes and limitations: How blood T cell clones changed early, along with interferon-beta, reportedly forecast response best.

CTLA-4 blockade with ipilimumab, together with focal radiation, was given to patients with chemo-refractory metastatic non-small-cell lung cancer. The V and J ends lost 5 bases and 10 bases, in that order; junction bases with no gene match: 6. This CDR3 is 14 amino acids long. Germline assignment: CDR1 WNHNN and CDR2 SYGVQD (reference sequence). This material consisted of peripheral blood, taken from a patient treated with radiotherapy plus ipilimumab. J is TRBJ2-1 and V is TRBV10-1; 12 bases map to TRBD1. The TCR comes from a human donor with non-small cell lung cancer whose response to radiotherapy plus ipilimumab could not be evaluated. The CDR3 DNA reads TGCGCCAGCAGTCCGGGACAGGGGGCACGGGAGCAGTTCTTC. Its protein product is CASSPGQGAREQFF.